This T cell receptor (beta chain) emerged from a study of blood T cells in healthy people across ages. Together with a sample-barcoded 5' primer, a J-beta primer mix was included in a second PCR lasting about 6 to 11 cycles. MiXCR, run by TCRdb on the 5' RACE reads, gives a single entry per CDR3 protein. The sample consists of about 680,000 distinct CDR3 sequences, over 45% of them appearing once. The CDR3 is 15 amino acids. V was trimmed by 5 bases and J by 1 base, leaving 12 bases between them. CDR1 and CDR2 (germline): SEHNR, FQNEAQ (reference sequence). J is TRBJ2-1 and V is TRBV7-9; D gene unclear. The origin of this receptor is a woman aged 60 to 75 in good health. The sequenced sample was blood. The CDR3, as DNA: TGTGCCAGCAGCCTTAGCCACCTTTCCTACAATGAGCAGTTCTTC. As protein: CASSLSHLSYNEQFF.